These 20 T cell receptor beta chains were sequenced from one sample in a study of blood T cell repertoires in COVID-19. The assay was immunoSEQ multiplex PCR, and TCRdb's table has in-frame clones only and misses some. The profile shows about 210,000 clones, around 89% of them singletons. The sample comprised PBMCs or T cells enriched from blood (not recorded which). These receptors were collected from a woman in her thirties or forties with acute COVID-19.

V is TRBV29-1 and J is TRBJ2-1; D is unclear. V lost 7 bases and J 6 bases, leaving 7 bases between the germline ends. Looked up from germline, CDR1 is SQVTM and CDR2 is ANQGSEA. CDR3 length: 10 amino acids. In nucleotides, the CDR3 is TGCAGCGCGTCCGTCAATGAGCAGTTCTTC. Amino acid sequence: CSASVNEQFF.

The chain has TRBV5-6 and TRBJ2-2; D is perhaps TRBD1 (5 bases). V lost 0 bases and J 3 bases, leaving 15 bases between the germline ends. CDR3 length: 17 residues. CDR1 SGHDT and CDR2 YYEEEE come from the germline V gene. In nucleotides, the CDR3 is TGTGCCAGCAGCTTGGTCGTTAGCAGGGCGTACACCGGGGAGCTGTTTTTT. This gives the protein CASSLVVSRAYTGELFF.

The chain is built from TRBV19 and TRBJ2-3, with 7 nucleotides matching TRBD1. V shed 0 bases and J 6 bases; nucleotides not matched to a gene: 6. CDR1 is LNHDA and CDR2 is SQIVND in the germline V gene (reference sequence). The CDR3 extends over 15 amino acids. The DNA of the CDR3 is TGTGCCAGTAGTATAGATCGGACAGGAGGTGATACGCAGTATTTT. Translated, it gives CASSIDRTGGDTQYF.

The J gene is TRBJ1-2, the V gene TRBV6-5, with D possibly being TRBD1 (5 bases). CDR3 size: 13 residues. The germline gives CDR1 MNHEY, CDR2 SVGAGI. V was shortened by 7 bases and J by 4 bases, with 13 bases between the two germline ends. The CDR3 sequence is CASMMGLSYGYTF. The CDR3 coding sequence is TGTGCCAGCATGATGGGACTTAGCTATGGCTACACCTTC.

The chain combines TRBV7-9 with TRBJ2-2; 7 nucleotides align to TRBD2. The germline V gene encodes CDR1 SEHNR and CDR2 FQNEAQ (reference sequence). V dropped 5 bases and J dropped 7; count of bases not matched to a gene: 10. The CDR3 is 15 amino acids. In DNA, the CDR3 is TGTGCCAGCAGCCGAAAGCGGGATTTCGGCGGGGAGCTGTTTTTT. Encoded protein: CASSRKRDFGGELFF.

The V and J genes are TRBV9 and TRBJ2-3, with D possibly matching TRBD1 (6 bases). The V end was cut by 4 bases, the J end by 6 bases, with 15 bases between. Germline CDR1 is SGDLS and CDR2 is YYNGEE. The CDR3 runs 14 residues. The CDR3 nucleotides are TGTGCCAGCAGCCGTGGAGAGGGGGTGGATACGCAGTATTTT. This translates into CASSRGEGVDTQYF.

CDR3 coding DNA: TGTGCCAGCAGTCCCCGGGTGGACGGGGAGCTGTTTTTT. Amino acid sequence: CASSPRVDGELFF. The rearrangement joins TRBV3-1 (or the pseudogene TRBV3-2) to TRBJ2-2; no clear D. The germline CDR1 and CDR2 sequences are LGHDT and YNNKEL (reference sequence). The CDR3 is 13 amino acids. V was clipped by 6 bases and J by 7 bases, with 12 bases between them.

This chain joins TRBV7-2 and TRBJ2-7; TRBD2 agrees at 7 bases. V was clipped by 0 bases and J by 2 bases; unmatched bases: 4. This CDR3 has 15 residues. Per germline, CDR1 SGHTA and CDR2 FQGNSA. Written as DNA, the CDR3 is TGTGCCAGCAGCTTAGCGGGCGGGAGTCCCTACGAGCAGTACGTC. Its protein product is CASSLAGGSPYEQYV.

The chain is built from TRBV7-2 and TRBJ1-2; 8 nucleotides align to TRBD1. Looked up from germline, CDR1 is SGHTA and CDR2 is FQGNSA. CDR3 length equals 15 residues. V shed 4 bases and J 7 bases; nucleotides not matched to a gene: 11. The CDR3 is CASSYGQGGSGGYTF. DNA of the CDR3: TGTGCCAGCAGCTACGGACAGGGAGGCTCCGGTGGCTACACCTTC.

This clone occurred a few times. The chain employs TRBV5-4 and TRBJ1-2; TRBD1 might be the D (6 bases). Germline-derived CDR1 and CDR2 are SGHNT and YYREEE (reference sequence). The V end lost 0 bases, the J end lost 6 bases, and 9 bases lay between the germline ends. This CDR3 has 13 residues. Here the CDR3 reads CASSLDGQNGYTF. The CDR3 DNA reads TGTGCCAGCAGCTTGGATGGACAGAATGGCTACACCTTC.

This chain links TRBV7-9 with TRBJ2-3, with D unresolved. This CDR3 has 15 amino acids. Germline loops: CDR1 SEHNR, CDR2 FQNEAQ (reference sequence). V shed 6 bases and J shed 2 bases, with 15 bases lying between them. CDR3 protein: CASRKRGIATDTQYF. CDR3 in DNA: TGTGCCAGCAGAAAAAGAGGCATCGCCACAGATACGCAGTATTTT.

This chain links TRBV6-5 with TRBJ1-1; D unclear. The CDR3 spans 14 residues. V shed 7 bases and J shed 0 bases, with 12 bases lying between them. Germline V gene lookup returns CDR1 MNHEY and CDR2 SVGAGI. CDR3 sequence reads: CASTKPGMNTEAFF. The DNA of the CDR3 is TGTGCCAGCACCAAACCGGGGATGAACACTGAAGCTTTCTTT.

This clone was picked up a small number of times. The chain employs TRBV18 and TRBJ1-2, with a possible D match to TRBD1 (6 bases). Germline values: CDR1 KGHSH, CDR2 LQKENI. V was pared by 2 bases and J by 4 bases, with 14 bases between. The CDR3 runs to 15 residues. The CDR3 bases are TGTGCCAGCTCACCAGGAGAAGGGGGTATCTATGGCTACACCTTC. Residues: CASSPGEGGIYGYTF.

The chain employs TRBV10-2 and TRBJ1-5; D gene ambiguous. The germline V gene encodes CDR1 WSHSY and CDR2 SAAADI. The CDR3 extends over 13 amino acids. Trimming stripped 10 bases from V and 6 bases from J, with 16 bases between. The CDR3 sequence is CATAIYTGQPQHF. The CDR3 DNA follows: TGCGCCACAGCGATTTATACGGGTCAGCCCCAGCATTTT.

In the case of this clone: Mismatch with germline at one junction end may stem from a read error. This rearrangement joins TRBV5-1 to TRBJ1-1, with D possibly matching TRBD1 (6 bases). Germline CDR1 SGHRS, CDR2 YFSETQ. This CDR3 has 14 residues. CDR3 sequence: CASRLEEGDTEAFF. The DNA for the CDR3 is TGCGCCAGCAGATTGGAAGAGGGGGACACTGAAGCTTTCTTT.

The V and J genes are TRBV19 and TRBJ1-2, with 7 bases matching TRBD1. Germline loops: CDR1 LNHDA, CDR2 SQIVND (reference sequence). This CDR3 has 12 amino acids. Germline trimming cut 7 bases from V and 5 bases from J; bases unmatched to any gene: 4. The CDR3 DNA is TGTGCCAGTAATCGGGACAGTTATGGCTACACCTTC. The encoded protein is CASNRDSYGYTF.

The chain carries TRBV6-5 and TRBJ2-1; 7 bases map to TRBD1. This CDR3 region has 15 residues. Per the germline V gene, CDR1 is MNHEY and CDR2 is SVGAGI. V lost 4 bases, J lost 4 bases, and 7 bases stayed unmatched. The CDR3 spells CASSFTGTDYNEQFF. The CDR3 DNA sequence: TGTGCCAGCAGTTTTACCGGGACAGATTACAATGAGCAGTTCTTC.

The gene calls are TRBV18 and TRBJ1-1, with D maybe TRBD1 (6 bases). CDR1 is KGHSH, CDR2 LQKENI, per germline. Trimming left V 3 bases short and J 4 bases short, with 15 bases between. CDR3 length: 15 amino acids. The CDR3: CASSPQRVGGTEAFF. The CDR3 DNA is TGTGCCAGCTCACCCCAGCGTGTAGGGGGCACTGAAGCTTTCTTT.

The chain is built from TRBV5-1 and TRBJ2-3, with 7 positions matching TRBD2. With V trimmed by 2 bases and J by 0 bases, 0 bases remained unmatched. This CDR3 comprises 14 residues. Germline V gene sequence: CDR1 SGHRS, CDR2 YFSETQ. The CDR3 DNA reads TGCGCCAGCAGCTTTAGCGGGAGCACAGATACGCAGTATTTT. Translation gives CASSFSGSTDTQYF.

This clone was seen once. Here the CDR3 DNA reads TGTGCCAGTAGTTTCGGGGGCGGCGTGCCGGGAGGGAACACTGAAGCTTTCTTT. Protein sequence: CASSFGGGVPGGNTEAFF. This chain uses TRBV19 with TRBJ1-1, with D maybe TRBD1 (6 bases). Per the germline V gene, CDR1 is LNHDA and CDR2 is SQIVND (reference sequence). CDR3 length: 18 amino acids. The V and J ends lost 5 bases and 1 base respectively, with 23 bases between them. Together with reference TRBV19 and TRBJ1-1, the CDR3 gives the full variable domain: DGGITQSPKYLFRKEGQNVTLSCEQNLNHDAMYWYRQDPGQGLRLIYYSQIVNDFQKGDIAEGYSVSREKKESFPLTVTSAQKNPTAFYLCASSFGGGVPGGNTEAFFGQGTRLTVV.